These 13 T cell receptor beta chains share one sample of origin, sequenced in a study of T cell changes during pregnancy in multiple sclerosis. Generated by immunoSEQ multiplex PCR, the TCRdb table keeps only in-frame clones and is missing some. The table lists about 93,000 clones, roughly 92% of them singletons. The sample in question was peripheral blood, obtained after pregnancy. Receptors originate from a female donor with multiple sclerosis, enrolled in a pregnancy study.

The chain has TRBV25-1 and TRBJ2-7; D might be TRBD2 (5 bases). Germline V gives CDR1 MGHDK, CDR2 SYGVNS. This CDR3 is 15 amino acids long. With 4 bases removed from V and 4 bases from J, the gap between germline ends came to 17 bases. CDR3 coding DNA: TGTGCCAGCAGTGCCTCCGGGATTTCCCGTTACGAGCAGTACTTC. Amino acid sequence: CASSASGISRYEQYF.

The chain joins TRBV4-2 to TRBJ1-1; 8 positions agree with TRBD1. Unmatched junction bases numbered 13, after V lost 1 base and J lost 3 bases. The CDR3 totals 18 residues. CDR1 and CDR2 (germline): LGHNA, YNFKEQ. This CDR3 reads CASSQVRTGSFSDTEAFF. The CDR3 DNA reads TGTGCCAGCAGCCAAGTTCGGACAGGGTCTTTTTCGGACACTGAAGCTTTCTTT.

The genes are TRBV29-1 and TRBJ1-1; 8 nucleotides align to TRBD1. The germline V gene encodes CDR1 SQVTM and CDR2 ANQGSEA. V was clipped by 3 bases and J by 4 bases; unmatched bases: 4. This CDR3 region has 13 residues. In DNA form, the CDR3 reads TGCAGCGTTGACAGGGGGCTTGGCACTGAAGCTTTCTTT. It translates to CSVDRGLGTEAFF. The full variable domain, in which reference TRBV29-1 and TRBJ1-1 provide the parts outside the CDR3, is SAVISQKPSRDICQRGTSLTIQCQVDSQVTMMFWYRQQPGQSLTLIATANQGSEATYESGFVIDKFPISRPNLTFSTLTVSNMSPEDSSIYLCSVDRGLGTEAFFGQGTRLTVV.

This chain links TRBV5-4 with TRBJ2-7; D possibly corresponds to TRBD2 (5 bases). The CDR3 has 15 residues. The V gene's germline CDR1 is SGHNT and CDR2 YYREEE (reference sequence). Deletions cut 0 bases from V and 0 bases from J, with 10 bases between. In DNA form, the CDR3 reads TGTGCCAGCAGCTTGGACCCGGGGAACTCCTACGAGCAGTACTTC. It codes for CASSLDPGNSYEQYF. The whole variable domain, filled in from reference TRBV5-4 and TRBJ2-7, reads ETGVTQSPTHLIKTRGQQVTLRCSSQSGHNTVSWYQQALGQGPQFIFQYYREEENGRGNFPPRFSGLQFPNYSSELNVNALELDDSALYLCASSLDPGNSYEQYFGPGTRLTVT.

The rearrangement joins TRBV4-1 to TRBJ1-5; the match to TRBD1 covers 9 bases. The germline V gene encodes CDR1 MGHRA and CDR2 YSYEKL. V shed 3 bases, J shed 12 bases, and the junction held 6 bases outside the gene matches. The CDR3 sequence is 13 residues long. The CDR3 spells CASSHTRQGVQHF. CDR3 coding DNA: TGCGCCAGCAGCCACACGAGACAGGGGGTCCAGCATTTT.

The V call is TRBV7-2, the J call TRBJ1-1; the D is unclear. V was trimmed by 3 bases and J by 1 base, leaving 6 bases between them. The CDR3 length is 13 residues. Per germline, CDR1 SGHTA and CDR2 FQGNSA. DNA of the CDR3: TGTGCCAGCAGCTTTCAACAGAACACTGAAGCTTTCTTT. This encodes CASSFQQNTEAFF.

This chain links TRBV27 with TRBJ2-1, with 7 nucleotides matching TRBD2. The length of the CDR3 is 14 residues. Germline V gene lookup returns CDR1 MNHEY and CDR2 SMNVEV (reference sequence). The J segment lost 8 bases and the V segment lost 2 bases, leaving 6 bases of the junction unmatched. The CDR3 nucleotides are TGTGCCAGCAGTTTAGGGCCCGCGGGAGATGAGCAGTTCTTC. As protein: CASSLGPAGDEQFF.

This chain joins TRBV19 and TRBJ2-7; maybe TRBD1 (5 bases). There are 15 residues in the CDR3. Trimming removed 4 bases from V and 0 bases from J, with 13 bases in between. Germline V gene data show CDR1 as LNHDA and CDR2 as SQIVND (reference sequence). The CDR3 nucleotides read TGTGCCAGTAGTACCCGCACAGGTTTCTCCTACGAGCAGTACTTC. It yields the protein CASSTRTGFSYEQYF.

The chain has TRBV6-5 and TRBJ1-2; D ambiguous. The CDR3 contains 13 residues. Trimming stripped 0 bases from V and 5 bases from J, with 7 bases between. The germline V gene encodes CDR1 MNHEY and CDR2 SVGAGI. For the CDR3, the DNA is TGTGCCAGCAGTTACTCGGGAGGTTATGGCTACACCTTC. Protein product: CASSYSGGYGYTF.

The chain employs TRBV7-6 and TRBJ1-2; 7 nucleotides match TRBD1. The CDR3 sequence is 15 residues long. Trimming removed 6 bases from V and 6 bases from J; junction bases left unmatched: 13. The V gene's germline CDR1 is SGHVS and CDR2 FNYEAQ. The CDR3 loop is CASSRDVGQSDGYTF. Here the CDR3 DNA reads TGTGCCAGCAGTCGAGATGTGGGACAGAGCGATGGCTACACCTTC.

The gene calls are TRBV7-2 and TRBJ2-1; TRBD2 agrees at 9 bases. J gave up 5 bases and V 5 bases, and 19 bases lay outside the gene matches. Germline values: CDR1 SGHTA, CDR2 FQGNSA. CDR3 size: 19 residues. The CDR3 bases are TGTGCCAGCAGCCGCAGCGCCGAATCTAGCGGGACGATCAACAATGAGCAGTTCTTC. Protein sequence: CASSRSAESSGTINNEQFF. The full variable domain, rest sourced from reference TRBV7-2 and TRBJ2-1, is GAGVSQSPSNKVTEKGKDVELRCDPISGHTALYWYRQSLGQGLEFLIYFQGNSAPDKSGLPSDRFSAERTGGSVSTLTIQRTQQEDSAVYLCASSRSAESSGTINNEQFFGPGTRLTVL.

The chain combines TRBV6-4 with TRBJ1-1; TRBD1 matches 10 bases. The CDR3 is made up of 15 amino acids. The ends lost 6 bases at V and 3 bases at J; junction bases unmatched: 7. Germline V CDR1 and CDR2: MRHNA, SNTAGT. This chain's CDR3 is CASRLGTGADTEAFF. For the CDR3, the DNA is TGTGCCAGCAGACTCGGGACAGGGGCGGACACTGAAGCTTTCTTT.

This sequence joins TRBV30 and TRBJ1-4; D possibly corresponds to TRBD1 (6 bases). The germline V and J ends were trimmed by 5 bases and 10 bases, with 17 bases remaining between them. Per the germline V gene, CDR1 is GTSNPN and CDR2 is SVGIG (reference sequence). This CDR3 has 13 residues. The CDR3 is CAWGRKGDGKLFF. CDR3 nucleotides: TGTGCCTGGGGCCGAAAGGGGGACGGAAAACTGTTTTTT.